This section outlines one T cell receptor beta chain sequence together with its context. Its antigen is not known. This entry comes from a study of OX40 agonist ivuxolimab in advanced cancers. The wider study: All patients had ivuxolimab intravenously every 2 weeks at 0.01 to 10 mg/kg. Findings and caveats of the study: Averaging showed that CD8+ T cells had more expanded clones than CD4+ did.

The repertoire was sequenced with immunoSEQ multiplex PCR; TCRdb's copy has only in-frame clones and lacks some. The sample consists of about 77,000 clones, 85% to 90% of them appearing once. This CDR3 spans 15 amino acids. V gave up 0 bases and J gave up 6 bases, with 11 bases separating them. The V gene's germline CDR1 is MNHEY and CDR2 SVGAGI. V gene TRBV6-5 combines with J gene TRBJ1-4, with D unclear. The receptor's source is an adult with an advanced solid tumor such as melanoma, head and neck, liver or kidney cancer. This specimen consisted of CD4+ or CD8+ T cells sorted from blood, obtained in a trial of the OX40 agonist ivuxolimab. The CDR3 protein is CASSYSMGFDEKLFF. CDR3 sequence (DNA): TGTGCCAGCAGTTACTCGATGGGGTTTGATGAAAAACTGTTTTTT.